The T cell receptor beta chain described here comes from a study of blood T cell repertoires in COVID-19 (dated by TCRdb to the early 2020s). Some background on the complete study: Samples covering the acute and convalescent phases of COVID-19 were provided by collaborators in the United States, Italy and Spain. The sample metadata nearly always contained a de-identified subject ID, COVID-19 status, age in years and sex. The prospective study material was composed of cDNA or gDNA derived from T cells, B-cell-depleted T cells, or PBMCs. Where available, HLA class I and class II types were taken from metadata supplied by the sample provider and were not determined by assay-based typing. Deeply sampled blood TCRbeta repertoires from subjects exposed to, actively infected with, or recovered from COVID-19 were included in the dataset. The repertoires were released in a freely available public database meant as a resource for research on the immune response to SARS-CoV-2. The samples were drawn from two sources: the first 160 participants of the ongoing ImmuneRACE study, and 950 to 1,500 subjects contributed by 6 global collaborators. The paper as a whole reports these results and caveats: The amount of clinical and demographic metadata varied by source and participant and was provided uncurated.

Collaborating institutions collected whole blood in K2EDTA tubes following their own protocols. For TCRbeta analysis, collaborator samples were shipped as frozen whole blood, as isolated PBMCs, or as DNA extracted from either sample type. Looking up the germline V gene yields CDR1 KGHSY and CDR2 FQNENV. The CDR3, from cysteine to phenylalanine, totals 15 residues. Of all the DNA, just the CDR3 is kept, 45 bases in frame from base 1. V and J lose 7 bases and 0 bases, and a span of 13 bases separates them. TCRbeta CDR3 regions were amplified from genomic DNA using the immunoSEQ Assay, a bias-controlled multiplex PCR. The authors' pipeline ran thus. Nucleated cell counts per sample were estimated from amplification of reference gene primers within the assay. Sequence reads were collapsed and filtered to measure the absolute abundance of every unique TCRbeta CDR3 rearrangement. For each sample, productive Simpson clonality was calculated as the square root of Simpson's diversity index over productive rearrangements. Not all clones reach the TCRdb copy of this immuneACCESS table, which keeps in-frame sequences only. Checked studies attribute under half of the gap to unresolved V genes and leave the rest unexplained. V, J and clone size reflect that table, while D and trimming were determined from the DNA. This sample lists 140,000 to 150,000 clones; around nine tenths were detected once. The biggest ten clones account for about 2.1% of the sample.

About this clone: This clone's antigen is unknown. Per-base quality was not reported, and no clone a single base away is much larger than it.

The clonotype comes from a human donor in a cohort sampled during active COVID-19. The chain is assembled from TRBV16 and TRBJ1-5; no D gene is confidently identified. Sequencing was performed on peripheral blood. The DNA sequence follows: TGTGCCAGCACCAAGACGCGGAATAGCAATCAGCCCCAGCATTTT. It specifies CASTKTRNSNQPQHF.